This passage covers 16 T cell receptor beta chains from one sample sequenced in a study of OX40 agonist ivuxolimab in advanced cancers. Some clones are missing from TCRdb's copy, which holds only in-frame ones; the method was immunoSEQ multiplex PCR. The top ten hold approximately 25% of the sample, which has more than 7,500 clones, 55% to 75% seen once. Sequencing was performed on CD4+ or CD8+ T cells sorted from blood, taken in a trial of the OX40 agonist ivuxolimab. The receptors originated from an adult with an advanced solid tumor such as melanoma, head and neck, liver or kidney cancer.

This clone was counted only a few times. The rearrangement joins TRBV5-6 to TRBJ1-5; D not certain. Germline CDR1 is SGHDT and CDR2 is YYEEEE. The ends were cut back, 0 bases at V and 8 bases at J, with 9 bases in the middle. The CDR3 loop spans 13 amino acids. Here the CDR3 reads CASSLGLGKPQHF. CDR3 in DNA: TGTGCCAGCAGCTTGGGTCTGGGGAAGCCCCAGCATTTT. The complete variable domain, with remaining parts taken from reference TRBV5-6 and TRBJ1-5, reads DAGVTQSPTHLIKTRGQQVTLRCSPKSGHDTVSWYQQALGQGPQFIFQYYEEEERQRGNFPDRFSGHQFPNYSSELNVNALLLGDSALYLCASSLGLGKPQHFGDGTRLSIL.

The gene calls are TRBV9 and TRBJ2-3; possibly TRBD1 or TRBD2 for D (6 bases each). The length of the CDR3 is 18 residues. Germline values: CDR1 SGDLS, CDR2 YYNGEE. Trimming pared 1 base from V and 0 bases from J, leaving 18 bases between. The CDR3 loop is CASSVKGGRTTSTDTQYF. DNA of the CDR3: TGTGCCAGCAGCGTAAAAGGGGGGAGGACCACTAGCACAGATACGCAGTATTTT. The full variable domain, completed using reference TRBV9 and TRBJ2-3, is DSGVTQTPKHLITATGQRVTLRCSPRSGDLSVYWYQQSLDQGLQFLIQYYNGEERAKGNILERFSAQQFPDLHSELNLSSLELGDSALYFCASSVKGGRTTSTDTQYFGPGTRLTVL.

V usage is TRBV11-2 and J usage is TRBJ2-1; a possible D gene is TRBD2 (5 bases). CDR1 and CDR2 from the germline V gene are SGHAT and FQNNGV. The CDR3 sequence is 16 residues long. The V end lost 2 bases, the J end lost 0 bases, and 11 bases lay between the germline ends. The CDR3 protein is CASSLILGSSYNEQFF. CDR3 nucleotides: TGTGCCAGCAGCTTAATTCTGGGGAGCTCCTACAATGAGCAGTTCTTC.

V usage is TRBV5-1 and J usage is TRBJ2-7, with 8 bases identical to TRBD1. CDR1 and CDR2 from the germline V gene are SGHRS and YFSETQ. This CDR3 is built from 14 residues. V was pared by 3 bases and J by 7 bases, with 9 bases of the junction left unmatched. CDR3 protein: CASSSGTGPYEQYF. CDR3 DNA sequence: TGCGCCAGCAGCTCCGGGACAGGCCCATATGAGCAGTACTTC. Filled out from reference TRBV5-1 and TRBJ2-7, the complete variable domain reads KAGVTQTPRYLIKTRGQQVTLSCSPISGHRSVSWYQQTPGQGLQFLFEYFSETQRNKGNFPGRFSGRQFSNSRSEMNVSTLELGDSALYLCASSSGTGPYEQYFGPGTRLTVT.

The CDR3 reads CASSEWSDVTEAFF. CDR3 bases: TGTGCCAGCAGTGAATGGTCCGATGTCACTGAAGCTTTCTTT. The chain recombines TRBV2 with TRBJ1-1; D gene ambiguous. The germline gives CDR1 SNHLY, CDR2 FYNNEI. Trimming shortened V by 2 bases and J by 4 bases, and 11 bases separated the two germline ends. The CDR3 spans 14 residues.

The gene calls are TRBV28 and TRBJ2-7; TRBD1 matches 8 bases. The CDR3 has 15 residues. After removal of 7 bases from V and 5 bases from J, the junction contained 13 bases not matched to a gene. Germline loops: CDR1 MDHEN, CDR2 SYDVKM. The CDR3 DNA follows: TGTGCCAGCACTTTCCCCGGGGCAGGGGGCAACGAGCAGTACTTC. It encodes CASTFPGAGGNEQYF.

This clone was picked up many times. V gene TRBV27 combines with J gene TRBJ1-1, with D tentatively TRBD1 (6 bases). V was cut by 4 bases and J by 6 bases, with 12 bases left in between. CDR3 length: 13 amino acids. Germline V gene data show CDR1 as MNHEY and CDR2 as SMNVEV (reference sequence). CDR3 in amino acids: CASSSRRGAEAFF. The DNA of the CDR3 is TGTGCCAGCAGTTCTCGAAGGGGGGCTGAAGCTTTCTTT.

The chain uses TRBV19 and TRBJ2-5, with 13 bases fitting TRBD2. This CDR3 spans 16 amino acids. With 3 bases clipped from V and 5 bases from J, the junction kept 6 bases outside the gene matches. CDR1 is LNHDA and CDR2 is SQIVND in the germline V gene (reference sequence). The DNA of the CDR3 is TGTGCCAGTAGTATCACTAGCGGGGGGGCCTGGGAGACCCAGTACTTC. Its protein product is CASSITSGGAWETQYF.

The chain has TRBV4-3 and TRBJ2-1, with TRBD2 matching 9 bases. Germline V lookup: CDR1 LGHNA, CDR2 YSLEER. V was pared by 4 bases and J by 7 bases, with 8 bases of the junction left unmatched. The CDR3 consists of 15 residues. This CDR3 is CASSLRTSVKNEQFF. CDR3 DNA: TGCGCCAGCAGCCTTAGGACTAGCGTCAAGAATGAGCAGTTCTTC.

A few counts support this clone. The rearrangement joins TRBV6-6 to TRBJ1-1; 7 nucleotides align to TRBD1. The CDR3 has 13 amino acids. The germline V gene encodes CDR1 MNHNY and CDR2 SVGAGI (reference sequence). The J segment lost 4 bases and the V segment lost 7 bases, leaving 6 bases of the junction unmatched. The CDR3 reads CASNRQGSTEAFF. CDR3 DNA sequence: TGTGCCAGCAACCGACAGGGTAGCACTGAAGCTTTCTTT.

The gene calls are TRBV4-1 and TRBJ1-2; unclear D gene. The CDR3 covers 13 residues. In germline, CDR1 is MGHRA, CDR2 YSYEKL. Trimming took 1 base from V and 5 from J, leaving 8 bases between them. As DNA, the CDR3 is TGCGCCAGCAGCCAAGCTCAGCGTTATGGCTACACCTTC. Protein product: CASSQAQRYGYTF.

The chain links TRBV10-3 to TRBJ2-7, with TRBD1 identical over 10 bases. Germline lookup yields CDR1 ENHRY and CDR2 SYGVKD. The CDR3 is made up of 16 amino acids. Losses at the gene ends were 2 bases for V and 2 bases for J; bases not matched to a gene: 6. CDR3 DNA sequence: TGTGCCATCAGTGAGCTTGGGGGACAGGGGACCTACGAGCAGTACTTC. It translates to CAISELGGQGTYEQYF.

The sample holds a few counts of this clone. This sequence joins TRBV7-9 and TRBJ2-1, with no clear D. Germline-derived CDR1 and CDR2 are SEHNR and FQNEAQ (reference sequence). The V end lost 5 bases, the J end lost 4 bases, and 15 bases lay between the germline ends. The CDR3 consists of 15 residues. Here the CDR3 reads CASSTQVSEYNEQFF. CDR3 coding DNA: TGTGCCAGCAGCACCCAGGTGTCCGAATACAATGAGCAGTTCTTC. Full variable domain (missing parts from reference TRBV7-9 and TRBJ2-1): DTGVSQNPRHKITKRGQNVTFRCDPISEHNRLYWYRQTLGQGPEFLTYFQNEAQLEKSRLLSDRFSAERPKGSFSTLEIQRTEQGDSAMYLCASSTQVSEYNEQFFGPGTRLTVL.

The chain carries TRBV7-9 and TRBJ1-4, with 8 bases matching TRBD1. The V segment lost 0 bases and the J segment 8 bases; nucleotides outside the gene matches: 8. Germline V lookup: CDR1 SEHNR, CDR2 FQNEAQ (reference sequence). The CDR3 spans 16 residues. This CDR3 is CASSLAQAGGDEKLFF. The CDR3 DNA sequence: TGTGCCAGCAGCTTAGCGCAGGCAGGGGGCGACGAAAAACTGTTTTTT.

This clone was seen a single time. The chain employs TRBV6-6 and TRBJ1-1; TRBD1 is a possible D gene (5 bases). Germline lookup yields CDR1 MNHNY and CDR2 SVGAGI (reference sequence). Trimming shortened V by 7 bases and J by 4 bases, and 22 bases separated the two germline ends. The length of the CDR3 is 16 residues. This chain's CDR3 is CASKGAEGLGITEAFF. The CDR3 coding sequence is TGTGCCAGCAAAGGGGCTGAGGGCCTCGGGATCACTGAAGCTTTCTTT.

This chain joins TRBV6-5 and TRBJ2-3, with D maybe TRBD2 (5 bases). Trimming took off 8 bases at V and 3 bases at J, with 15 bases between the two ends. This CDR3 spans 14 amino acids. The V gene's germline CDR1 is MNHEY and CDR2 SVGAGI. In DNA form, the CDR3 reads TGTGCCAGCGTGGAGGTGGGAGAGACAGATACGCAGTATTTT. This codes for CASVEVGETDTQYF.